This entry is about one T cell receptor beta chain. The antigen this receptor binds is unknown. The record has no base qualities; no much larger clone is one base away. CDR3 length: 13 amino acids, cysteine to phenylalanine. Kept here is only the CDR3 DNA, which spans 39 bases and is read in frame from base 1. Based on the germline V gene (reference sequence), the CDR1 and CDR2 sequences are LNHDA and SQIVND. TCRbeta CDR3 regions were amplified from genomic DNA using the immunoSEQ Assay, a bias-controlled multiplex PCR. From the authors' description of their analysis: Within the assay, amplification of reference gene primers was used to estimate how many nucleated cells each sample contained. Sequence reads were collapsed and filtered to measure the absolute abundance of every unique TCRbeta CDR3 rearrangement. For each sample, productive Simpson clonality was calculated as the square root of Simpson's diversity index across productive rearrangements. TCRdb carries this immuneACCESS record with in-frame sequences only. Its versions omit some clonotypes, under half of them owing to an unresolved V gene in the studies checked, with the rest unexplained. V and J calls and clone size are given by that table; D and trimming were obtained from the DNA. Across this sample there are approximately 72,000 clones, with approximately 86% seen only once. Clones ranked in the top ten supply around 13% of the sample.

The collaborating institutions used their own protocols to collect whole blood in K2EDTA tubes. For TCRbeta analysis, collaborators shipped samples as frozen whole blood, isolated PBMCs, or DNA extracted from either of those sample types. These data originate in a study of blood T cell repertoires in COVID-19 (dated by TCRdb to the early 2020s). About the investigation overall: The collaborator samples originated in the United States, Italy and Spain and spanned the acute and convalescent phases of COVID-19. The prospective study material was composed of cDNA or gDNA derived from T cells, B-cell-depleted T cells, or PBMCs. Deeply sampled blood TCRbeta repertoires from subjects exposed to, actively infected with, or recovered from COVID-19 were included in the dataset. A freely available public database, intended as a resource for researchers studying the immune response to SARS-CoV-2, is where the repertoires were released. The samples were drawn from the first 160 participants of the ongoing ImmuneRACE study and from about 1,200 subjects provided by 6 global collaborators. A de-identified subject ID, COVID-19 status, age in years and sex were almost always included in the sample metadata. Where available, HLA class I and class II types were obtained from metadata supplied by the sample provider rather than from assay-based typing. Study-wide findings and limitations: How much clinical and demographic metadata was included differed by source and by participant, and the metadata was provided uncurated.

Rearrangement joined TRBV19 to TRBJ2-1; 8 bases in the junction line up with TRBD2. The receptor comes from a woman in her sixties with acute or convalescent COVID-19. Sequencing input: peripheral blood. The nucleotide sequence is given as TGTGTCTCGGGGGGGCCATCTGACAATGAGCAGTTCTTC. The encoded protein is CVSGGPSDNEQFF.